This is a list of T cell receptor beta chains from one sample in a study of cytomegalovirus exposure and HLA in healthy donors. Generated by immunoSEQ multiplex PCR, the TCRdb table keeps only in-frame clones and is missing some. The data show tens of thousands of clones, with about three quarters seen just once and 2% to 3% held by the top ten. The specimen sequenced was PBMCs. The receptors come from a male donor in good health and CMV-seropositive. Both conserved end residues are part of each CDR3. A D gene is named only where the DNA matches it firmly. Some rows mark clone size as missing; the rest say once, few, many or name a class of expanded clone.

size | J | D | V | DNA | CDR3
- | TRBJ1-1 | - | TRBV6-6 | TGTGCCAGCAGAAAACGACAGCCCGACTGGGAAGCTTTCTTT | CASRKRQPDWEAFF
- | TRBJ2-3 | - | TRBV2 | TGTGCCAGCAGTGGAGATTTGACAGATACGCAGTATTTT | CASSGDLTDTQYF
- | TRBJ2-5 | - | TRBV7-2 | TGTGCCAGCAGCTTAGTTTTCGCCCCCCTAGCAGAAGAGACCCAGTACTTC | CASSLVFAPLAEETQYF
once | TRBJ2-1 | - | TRBV6-5 | TGTGCCAGCAGTTATCTTGGTGGCGGGGCGGCCAATGAGCAGTTCTTC | CASSYLGGGAANEQFF
- | TRBJ2-5 | TRBD1 | TRBV10-3 | TGTGCCATCAGTGAGGGGACAGGGGAACGAGAGACCCAGTACTTC | CAISEGTGERETQYF
- | TRBJ2-7 | TRBD1 | TRBV5-6 | TGTGCCAGCAGCAGGGACAGGGTATCGTACGAGCAGTACTTC | CASSRDRVSYEQYF
- | TRBJ2-3 | TRBD2 | TRBV30 | TGTGCCTGGAGCCTTCAAGCGGGAGGCACAGATACGCAGTATTTT | CAWSLQAGGTDTQYF
once | TRBJ2-2 | - | TRBV6-1 | TGTGCCAGCACCACGGACAGCGGGGAGCTGTTTTTT | CASTTDSGELFF
- | TRBJ1-6 | - | TRBV27 | TGTGCCAGCAGTTTAGCCCAGGGAAATAATTCACCCCTCCACTTT | CASSLAQGNNSPLHF
- | TRBJ1-3 | - | TRBV27 | TGTGCCAGCAGCAGGGGATGGGGAAACACCATATATTTT | CASSRGWGNTIYF
- | TRBJ1-1 | - | TRBV6-1 | TGTGCCAGCAGTGAAGTCGGGGGGAACACTGAAGCTTTCTTT | CASSEVGGNTEAFF
- | TRBJ2-7 | - | TRBV5-1 | TGCGCCAGCAGCCTTACTGACGGAGTGGGCGAGCAGTACTTC | CASSLTDGVGEQYF
- | TRBJ2-5 | - | TRBV5-1 | TGCGCCAGCAGCTTTTTAAGCGGAAGCTCGACCCAGTACTTC | CASSFLSGSSTQYF
few | TRBJ2-3 | - | TRBV9 | TGTGCCAGCAGCGCCGGAGGACTCTCTAGCACAGATACGCAGTATTTT | CASSAGGLSSTDTQYF
- | TRBJ2-7 | TRBD1 | TRBV27 | TGTGCCAGCAGATTGACAGGGACCCCGTACGAGCAGTACTTC | CASRLTGTPYEQYF
- | TRBJ2-7 | TRBD2 | TRBV27 | TGTGCCAGCAGTTTAACTAGCGGGGGCAACGAGCAGTACTTC | CASSLTSGGNEQYF
- | TRBJ2-1 | - | TRBV27 | TGTGCCAGCAGTTTCGTCTCAGGCAATGAGCAGTTCTTC | CASSFVSGNEQFF
- | TRBJ2-1 | TRBD1 | TRBV7-8 | TGTGCCAGCAGCTTAGATCAAGGCAGGGGGCGTGTCAATGAGCAGTTCTTC | CASSLDQGRGRVNEQFF
once | TRBJ2-7 | TRBD2 | TRBV7-2 | TGTGCCAGCAGCTTGATGGGACTAGCGGGAGTTGGCGAGCAGTACTTC | CASSLMGLAGVGEQYF
- | TRBJ2-3 | - | TRBV9 | TGTGCCAGCAGCGTGGAGGGGGCGTCGACAGATACGCAGTATTTT | CASSVEGASTDTQYF
- | TRBJ1-1 | TRBD1 | TRBV4-2 | TGTGCCAGCAGCCAAGAAGGACAGGGGCCGAACACTGAAGCTTTCTTT | CASSQEGQGPNTEAFF